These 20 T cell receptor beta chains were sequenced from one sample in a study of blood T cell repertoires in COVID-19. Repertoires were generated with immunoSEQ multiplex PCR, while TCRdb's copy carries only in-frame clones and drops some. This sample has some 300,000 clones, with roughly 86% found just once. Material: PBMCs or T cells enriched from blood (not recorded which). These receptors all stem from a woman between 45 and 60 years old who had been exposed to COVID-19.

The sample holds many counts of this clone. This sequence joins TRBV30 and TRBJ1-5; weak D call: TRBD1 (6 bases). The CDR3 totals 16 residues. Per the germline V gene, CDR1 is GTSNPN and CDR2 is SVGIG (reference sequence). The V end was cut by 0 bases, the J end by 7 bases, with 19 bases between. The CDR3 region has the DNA TGTGCCTGGAGTGTAGGAGGGGGAGGGTCGGGACAGCCCCAGCATTTT. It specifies CAWSVGGGGSGQPQHF.

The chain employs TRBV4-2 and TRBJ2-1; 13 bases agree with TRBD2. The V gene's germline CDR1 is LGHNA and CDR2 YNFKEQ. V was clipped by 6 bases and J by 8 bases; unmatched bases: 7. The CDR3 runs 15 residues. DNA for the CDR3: TGTGCCAGCAGAGGTGGAGGACTAGCGGGAGATGAGCAGTTCTTC. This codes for CASRGGGLAGDEQFF.

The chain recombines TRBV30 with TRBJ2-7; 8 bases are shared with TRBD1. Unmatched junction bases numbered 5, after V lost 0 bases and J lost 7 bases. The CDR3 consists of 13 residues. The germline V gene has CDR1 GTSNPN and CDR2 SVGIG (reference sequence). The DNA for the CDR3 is TGTGCCTGGAGTGTACAGGGGGGAGGTGAGCAGTACTTC. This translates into CAWSVQGGGEQYF.

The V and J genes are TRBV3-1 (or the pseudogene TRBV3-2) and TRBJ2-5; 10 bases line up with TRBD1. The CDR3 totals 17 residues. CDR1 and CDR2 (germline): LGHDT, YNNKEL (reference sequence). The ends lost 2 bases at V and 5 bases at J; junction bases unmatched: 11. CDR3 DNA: TGTGCCAGCAGCCAATACTTAACGGACAGGGGGACGGAGACCCAGTACTTC. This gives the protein CASSQYLTDRGTETQYF.

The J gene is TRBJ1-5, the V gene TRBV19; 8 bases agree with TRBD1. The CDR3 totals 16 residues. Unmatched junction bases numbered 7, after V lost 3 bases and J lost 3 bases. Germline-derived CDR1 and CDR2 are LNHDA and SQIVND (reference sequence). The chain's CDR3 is CASSIVQGADNQPQHF. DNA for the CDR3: TGTGCCAGTAGTATCGTGCAGGGGGCTGACAATCAGCCCCAGCATTTT.

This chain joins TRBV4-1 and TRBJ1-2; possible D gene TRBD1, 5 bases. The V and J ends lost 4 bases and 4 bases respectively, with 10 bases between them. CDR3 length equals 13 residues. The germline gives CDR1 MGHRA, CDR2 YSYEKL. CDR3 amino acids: CASSLTEAYGYTF. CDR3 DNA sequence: TGCGCCAGCAGCCTGACAGAGGCCTATGGCTACACCTTC.

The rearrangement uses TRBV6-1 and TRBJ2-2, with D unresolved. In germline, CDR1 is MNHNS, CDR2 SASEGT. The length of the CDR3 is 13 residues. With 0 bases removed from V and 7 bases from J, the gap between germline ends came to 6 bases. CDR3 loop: CASSEAQVGELFF. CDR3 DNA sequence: TGTGCCAGCAGTGAAGCACAAGTCGGGGAGCTGTTTTTT.

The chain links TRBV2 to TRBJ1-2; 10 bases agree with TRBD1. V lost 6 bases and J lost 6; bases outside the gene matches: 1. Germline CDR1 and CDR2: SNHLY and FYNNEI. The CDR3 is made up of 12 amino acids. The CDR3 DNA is TGTGCCAGCAGGGGACAGGGGAATGGCTACACCTTC. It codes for CASRGQGNGYTF.

The DNA of the CDR3 is TGCGCCAGCAGCTTGGGGAGCGGGGGGACGAGCTCCTACAATGAGCAGTTCTTC. Translated: CASSLGSGGTSSYNEQFF. The rearrangement links TRBV5-1 to TRBJ2-1, with 9 bases lining up with TRBD2. The CDR3 is 18 amino acids. Germline CDR1 SGHRS, CDR2 YFSETQ. The ends lost 0 bases at V and 0 bases at J; junction bases unmatched: 7.

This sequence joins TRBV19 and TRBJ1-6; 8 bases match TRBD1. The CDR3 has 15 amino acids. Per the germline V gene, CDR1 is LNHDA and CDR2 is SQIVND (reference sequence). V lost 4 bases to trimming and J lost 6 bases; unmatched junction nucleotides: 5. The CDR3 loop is CASSTGGAFNSPLHF. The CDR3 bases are TGTGCCAGTAGTACAGGGGGCGCGTTTAATTCACCCCTCCACTTT.

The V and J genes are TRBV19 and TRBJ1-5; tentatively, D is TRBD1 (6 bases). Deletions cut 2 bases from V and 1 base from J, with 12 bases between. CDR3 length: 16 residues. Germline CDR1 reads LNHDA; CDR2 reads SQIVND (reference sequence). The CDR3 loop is CASSILGTLSNQPQHF. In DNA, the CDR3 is TGTGCCAGTAGTATATTGGGGACACTAAGCAATCAGCCCCAGCATTTT.

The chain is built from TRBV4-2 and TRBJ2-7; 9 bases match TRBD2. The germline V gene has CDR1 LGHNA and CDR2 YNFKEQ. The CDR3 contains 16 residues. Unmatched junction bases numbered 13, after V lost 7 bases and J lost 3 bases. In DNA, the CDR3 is TGTGCCAGCACCCCCGGACGTAGCGGGGGCTTCTACGAGCAGTACTTC. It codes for CASTPGRSGGFYEQYF.

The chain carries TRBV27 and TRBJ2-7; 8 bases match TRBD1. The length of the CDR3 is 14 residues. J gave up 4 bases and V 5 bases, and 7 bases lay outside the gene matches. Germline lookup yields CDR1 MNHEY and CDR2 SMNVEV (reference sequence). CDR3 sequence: CASSKDRGVYEQYF. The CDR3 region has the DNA TGTGCCAGCAGTAAAGACAGGGGCGTGTACGAGCAGTACTTC.

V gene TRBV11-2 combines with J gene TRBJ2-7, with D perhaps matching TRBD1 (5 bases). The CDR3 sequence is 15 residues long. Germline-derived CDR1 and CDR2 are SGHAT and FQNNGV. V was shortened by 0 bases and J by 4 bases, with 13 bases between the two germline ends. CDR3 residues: CASSLDAGLGYEQYF. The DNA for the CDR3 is TGTGCCAGCAGCTTAGATGCAGGGCTCGGGTACGAGCAGTACTTC.

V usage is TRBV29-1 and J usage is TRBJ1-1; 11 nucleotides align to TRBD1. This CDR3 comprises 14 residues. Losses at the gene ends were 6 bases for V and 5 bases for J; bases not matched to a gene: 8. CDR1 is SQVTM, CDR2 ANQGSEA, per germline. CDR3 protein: CSVAPGTGGTEAFF. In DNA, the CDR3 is TGCAGCGTGGCCCCCGGGACAGGGGGAACTGAAGCTTTCTTT.

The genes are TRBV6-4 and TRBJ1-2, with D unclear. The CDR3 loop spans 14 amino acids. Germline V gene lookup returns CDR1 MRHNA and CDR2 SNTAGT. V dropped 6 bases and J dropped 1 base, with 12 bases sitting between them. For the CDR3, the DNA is TGTGCCAGCAGGGAAGACACCAATAACTATGGCTACACCTTC. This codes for CASREDTNNYGYTF.

CDR3 nucleotide sequence: TGTGCCAGCAGCTTGGACCTAGCGGGGGGGCTTTTCTTC. Translation: CASSLDLAGGLFF. V gene TRBV11-1 combines with J gene TRBJ2-1; 12 positions agree with TRBD2. The germline gives CDR1 SGHAT, CDR2 FQDESV (reference sequence). There are 13 residues in the CDR3. The V and J ends lost 3 bases and 16 bases, in that order; junction bases with no gene match: 7.

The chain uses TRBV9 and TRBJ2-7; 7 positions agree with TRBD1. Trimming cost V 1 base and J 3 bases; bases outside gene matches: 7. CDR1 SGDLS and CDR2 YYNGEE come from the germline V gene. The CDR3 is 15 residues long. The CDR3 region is CASSVSIGGDYEQYF. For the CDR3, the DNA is TGTGCCAGCAGCGTAAGTATAGGGGGCGACTACGAGCAGTACTTC.

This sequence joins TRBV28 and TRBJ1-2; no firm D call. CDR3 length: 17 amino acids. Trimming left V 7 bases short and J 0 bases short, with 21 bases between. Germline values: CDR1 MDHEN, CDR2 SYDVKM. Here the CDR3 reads CASTTSLEAHANYGYTF. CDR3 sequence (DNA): TGTGCCAGCACCACCAGCTTGGAGGCACATGCTAACTATGGCTACACCTTC.

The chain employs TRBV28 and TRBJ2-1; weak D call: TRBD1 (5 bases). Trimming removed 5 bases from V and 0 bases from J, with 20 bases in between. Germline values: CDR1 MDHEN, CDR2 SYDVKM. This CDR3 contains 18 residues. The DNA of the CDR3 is TGTGCCAGCAGTCCGGACAAGCGCTATACCTTCTCCTACAATGAGCAGTTCTTC. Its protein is CASSPDKRYTFSYNEQFF.